This T cell receptor (beta chain) was captured by sequencing in a study of blood T cell repertoires in COVID-19. This clone has only one observation. The CDR3 spans 14 residues. Trimming took off 1 base at V and 2 bases at J, with 8 bases between the two ends. Germline V CDR1 and CDR2: SEHNR, FQNEAQ (reference sequence). Clones were read by immunoSEQ multiplex PCR, and TCRdb kept only the in-frame ones, dropping some. The profile shows over 70,000 clones, more than 80% of them singletons. The rearrangement uses TRBV7-9 and TRBJ1-2; D unresolved. The source material was peripheral blood. This sequence was found in a woman older than 75 with acute or convalescent COVID-19. CDR3: CASSLEAGNYGYTF. The CDR3 coding sequence is TGTGCCAGCAGCTTAGAGGCGGGCAACTATGGCTACACCTTC.